A selection of T cell receptor beta chains follows, all from one sample in a study of CD8 T cells in ankylosing spondylitis. TCRdb fed the 5' RACE reads into MiXCR, producing one record per CDR3 protein. This sample has approximately 540,000 distinct CDR3 sequences; roughly 12% occur once, and the top ten carry around 7%. Sequences were obtained from blood, either unsorted or a sorted T cell fraction (not recorded which). All receptors derive from a male donor with ankylosing spondylitis. The conserved cysteine and the conserved F or W are not part of the CDR3 here.

V	J	CDR3
TRBV12-3/TRBV12-4	TRBJ2-5	ASSFTAEETQY
TRBV29-1	TRBJ2-5	SVLRQFQETQY
TRBV3-1	TRBJ2-4	ASSPGGGRGNIQY
TRBV20-1	TRBJ2-1	SAPAVGPTYNEQF
TRBV20-1	TRBJ2-6	SARASFDRGANVLT
TRBV3-1	TRBJ2-3	ASSQVGFGTENTDTQY
TRBV9	TRBJ2-4	ASSAPGGLLAKNIQY
TRBV2	TRBJ1-6	ASSTRTPINSPLH
TRBV7-2	TRBJ2-1	AVQGYNEQF
TRBV4-2	TRBJ2-2	ASSQDRPTSGMNTGELF
TRBV15	TRBJ2-1	ATSRVTSGSGGEQF
TRBV6-4	TRBJ2-3	ASTIGQGTDTQY
TRBV20-1	TRBJ1-4	SARDPQGPRKLF
TRBV2	TRBJ2-1	ASSELFSSGRVDEQF
TRBV12-3/TRBV12-4	TRBJ1-1	ASIPRDALGAEAF
TRBV27	TRBJ2-1	ASSFWTDSYNEQF
TRBV3-1	TRBJ1-3	ASSQGQVDGNTIY